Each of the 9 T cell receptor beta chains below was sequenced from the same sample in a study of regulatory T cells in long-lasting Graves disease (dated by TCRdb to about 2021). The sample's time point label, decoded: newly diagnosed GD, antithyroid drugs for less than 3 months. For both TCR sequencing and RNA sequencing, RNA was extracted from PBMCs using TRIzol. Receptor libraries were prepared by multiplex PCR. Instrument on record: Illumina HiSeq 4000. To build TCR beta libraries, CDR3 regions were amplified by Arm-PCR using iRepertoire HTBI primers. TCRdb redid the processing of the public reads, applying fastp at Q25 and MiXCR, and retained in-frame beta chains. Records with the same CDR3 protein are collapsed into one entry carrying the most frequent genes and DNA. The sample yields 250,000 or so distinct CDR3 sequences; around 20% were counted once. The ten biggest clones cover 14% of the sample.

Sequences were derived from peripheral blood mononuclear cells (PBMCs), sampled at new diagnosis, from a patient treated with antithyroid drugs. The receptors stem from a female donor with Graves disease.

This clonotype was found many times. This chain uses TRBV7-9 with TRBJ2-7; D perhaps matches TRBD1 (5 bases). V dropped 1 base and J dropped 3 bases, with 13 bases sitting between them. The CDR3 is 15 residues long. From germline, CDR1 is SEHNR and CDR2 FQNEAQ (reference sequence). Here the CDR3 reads CASSLVSRQSYEQYF. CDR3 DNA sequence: TGTGCCAGCAGCTTAGTCTCGAGACAGAGCTACGAGCAGTACTTC.

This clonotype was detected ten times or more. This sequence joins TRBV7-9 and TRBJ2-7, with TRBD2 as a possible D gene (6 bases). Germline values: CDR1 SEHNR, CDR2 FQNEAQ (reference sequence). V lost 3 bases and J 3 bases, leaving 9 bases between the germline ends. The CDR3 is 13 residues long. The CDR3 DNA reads TGTGCCAGCAGCTTCCGGGGGAACTACGAGCAGTACTTC. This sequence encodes CASSFRGNYEQYF.

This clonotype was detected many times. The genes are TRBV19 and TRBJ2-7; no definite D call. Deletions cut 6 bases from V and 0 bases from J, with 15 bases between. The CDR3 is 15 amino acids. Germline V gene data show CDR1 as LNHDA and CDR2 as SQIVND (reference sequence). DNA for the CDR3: TGTGCCAGTAGCAACACACCCAGGAGCTCCTACGAGCAGTACTTC. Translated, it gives CASSNTPRSSYEQYF. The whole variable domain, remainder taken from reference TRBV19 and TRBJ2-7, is DGGITQSPKYLFRKEGQNVTLSCEQNLNHDAMYWYRQDPGQGLRLIYYSQIVNDFQKGDIAEGYSVSREKKESFPLTVTSAQKNPTAFYLCASSNTPRSSYEQYFGPGTRLTVT.

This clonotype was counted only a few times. CDR3 sequence (DNA): TGTGCCAGCAGGCGGGACAACTACGAGCAGTACTTC. It yields the protein CASRRDNYEQYF. This chain joins TRBV6-1 and TRBJ2-7; either TRBD1 or TRBD2 may fit D (6 bases each). The germline CDR1 and CDR2 sequences are MNHNS and SASEGT. The length of the CDR3 is 12 residues. V was shortened by 6 bases and J by 3 bases, with 9 bases between the two germline ends.

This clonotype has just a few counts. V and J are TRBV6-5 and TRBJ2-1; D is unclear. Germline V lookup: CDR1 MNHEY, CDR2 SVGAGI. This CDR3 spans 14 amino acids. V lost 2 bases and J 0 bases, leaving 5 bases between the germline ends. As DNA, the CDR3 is TGTGCCAGCAGTTACAGCCTCTCCTACAATGAGCAGTTCTTC. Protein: CASSYSLSYNEQFF.

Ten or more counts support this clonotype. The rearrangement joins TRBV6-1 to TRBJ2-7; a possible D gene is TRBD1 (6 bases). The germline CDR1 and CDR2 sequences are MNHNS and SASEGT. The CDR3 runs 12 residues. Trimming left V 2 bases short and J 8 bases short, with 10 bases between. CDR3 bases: TGTGCCAGCAGTGAATTCGGACAGAAGCAGTACTTC. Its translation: CASSEFGQKQYF.

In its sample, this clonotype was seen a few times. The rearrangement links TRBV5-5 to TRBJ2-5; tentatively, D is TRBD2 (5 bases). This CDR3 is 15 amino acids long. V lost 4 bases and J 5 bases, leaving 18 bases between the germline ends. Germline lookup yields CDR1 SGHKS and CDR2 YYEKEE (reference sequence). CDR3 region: CASSPALRAAETQYF. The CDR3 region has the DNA TGTGCCAGCAGCCCAGCTTTGAGGGCCGCCGAGACCCAGTACTTC. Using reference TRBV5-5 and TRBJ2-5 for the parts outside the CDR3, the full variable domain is DAGVTQSPTHLIKTRGQQVTLRCSPISGHKSVSWYQQVLGQGPQFIFQYYEKEERGRGNFPDRFSARQFPNYSSELNVNALLLGDSALYLCASSPALRAAETQYFGPGTRLLVL.

The CDR3 reads CASSYPTLALQETQYF. Here the CDR3 DNA reads TGTGCCAGCAGTTACCCAACCCTAGCTCTCCAAGAGACCCAGTACTTC. The chain combines TRBV6-5 with TRBJ2-5, with D possibly matching TRBD2 (5 bases). CDR1 MNHEY and CDR2 SVGAGI come from the germline V gene. Trimming left V 2 bases short and J 1 base short, with 14 bases between. This CDR3 has 16 amino acids.

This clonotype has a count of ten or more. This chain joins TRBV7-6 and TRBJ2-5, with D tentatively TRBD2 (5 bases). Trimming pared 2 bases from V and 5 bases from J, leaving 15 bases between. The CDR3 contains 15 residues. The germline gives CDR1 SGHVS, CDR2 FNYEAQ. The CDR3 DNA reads TGTGCCAGCAGCTTATTAACGCGGGCGGGCGAGACCCAGTACTTC. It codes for CASSLLTRAGETQYF.